This record looks at one TCR beta chain sequence and its context. The antigen is not known. The data stem from a study of T cell responses to AZD1222 COVID-19 vaccine. Study-wide results and limits: The CD4 TCRs associated with vaccination extended across spike and predominated at 160-218 and 743-854. There were repertoire samples only from the period after the peak T cell response.

Assay used: immunoSEQ multiplex PCR; TCRdb lists only in-frame clones, some missing. Altogether some 150,000 clones are present, just over 90% being singletons, with the ten largest covering around 0.85%. Germline CDR1 MNHEY, CDR2 SVGAGI. V shed 6 bases and J 6 bases; nucleotides not matched to a gene: 8. The CDR3 has 14 amino acids. The rearrangement uses TRBV6-5 and TRBJ2-1; 7 bases line up with TRBD2. Specimen: peripheral blood, collected on day 0 of MenACWY control vaccination. This clonotype was sampled from an adult in good health. The CDR3 region has the DNA TGTGCCAGCAGCCGCCCGAGGGAGGGCAATGAGCAGTTCTTC. Protein: CASSRPREGNEQFF.